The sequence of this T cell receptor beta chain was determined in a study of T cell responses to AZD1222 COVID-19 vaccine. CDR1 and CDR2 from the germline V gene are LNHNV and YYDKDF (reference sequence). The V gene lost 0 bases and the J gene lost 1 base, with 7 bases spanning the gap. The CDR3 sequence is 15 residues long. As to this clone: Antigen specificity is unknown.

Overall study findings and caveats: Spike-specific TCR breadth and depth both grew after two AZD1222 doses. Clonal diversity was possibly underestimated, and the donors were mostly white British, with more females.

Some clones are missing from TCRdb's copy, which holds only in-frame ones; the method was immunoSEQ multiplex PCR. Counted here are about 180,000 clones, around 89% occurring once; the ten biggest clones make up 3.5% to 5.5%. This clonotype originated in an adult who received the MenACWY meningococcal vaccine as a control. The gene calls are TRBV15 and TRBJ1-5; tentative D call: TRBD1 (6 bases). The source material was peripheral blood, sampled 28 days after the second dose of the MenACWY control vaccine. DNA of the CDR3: TGTGCCACCAGCAGAGAGAGGGGGAGCAATCAGCCCCAGCATTTT. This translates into CATSRERGSNQPQHF.